Described below is a single TCR beta chain sequence and its context. The data stem from a study of T cells in localized non-small cell lung cancer. Repertoires were generated with immunoSEQ multiplex PCR, while TCRdb's copy carries only in-frame clones and drops some. Here the sample spans about 72,000 clones, less than 85% being singletons. The ends were cut back, 8 bases at V and 1 base at J, with 21 bases in the middle. The CDR3 runs to 16 residues. Germline values: CDR1 SNHLY, CDR2 FYNNEI. The sample was peripheral blood, taken before any cancer treatment. This chain uses TRBV2 with TRBJ2-7; perhaps TRBD2 as D (5 bases). The TCR comes from a female donor over 55 with stage I lung adenocarcinoma. CDR3: CASGIAEGGGSYEQYF. For the CDR3, the DNA is TGTGCCAGCGGAATAGCCGAGGGCGGCGGGTCCTACGAGCAGTACTTC.